The clone carrying this TCR beta chain was seen a few times. Single cDNA molecules in the library carried unique molecular identifiers attached during preparation. MiXCR, applied by TCRdb to the RACE reads, yields one record per CDR3 protein. The sample has 79,000 or so distinct CDR3 sequences, around 30% seen once. Documented time point: patch test 1, 2 weeks after DPC sensitization. Treatment reported: therapeutic diphenylcyclopropenone sensitization with weekly scalp DPC. People who gave samples had alopecia, were 18 to 70 years old, and were suitable for DPC. Total RNA was isolated from unfractionated whole blood. Germline values: CDR1 WSHSY, CDR2 SAAADI. The CDR3 contains 11 residues. V shed 3 bases and J shed 9 bases, with 9 bases lying between them. The data belong to a study of human T cells and chemical hapten exposure. About the research overall: Patch tests applied 0.01% DPC to the upper back and were scored after 6 days.

The source of this sequence is a man aged 40-49 years with alopecia areata. Some clones in this sample may be carry-over from other donors' samples. The rearrangement links TRBV10-2 to TRBJ2-7; D gene ambiguous. Sequences were derived from whole blood, sampled in connection with sensitization to the hapten diphenylcyclopropenone (DPC). The DNA of the CDR3 is TGCGCCAGCAGTGAACTCCGAGGGCAGTACTTC. Translating gives CASSELRGQYF.